This T cell receptor beta chain was captured in a study of shared clonotypes between healthy human individuals. Overall study context: CD4 naive and memory got three plates each, CD8 naive two, CD8 memory one. Findings of the study overall: Sorted-subset samples were not fully sequenced, rarefaction indicated.

The donors, healthy adults who were HIV-negative, had experienced no recent acute infections or vaccinations. Division of CD4+ cells produced a CD45RA+ naive subset and a CD45RA-negative memory subset. As for this clone: Its antigen remains unknown.

Data came from immunoSEQ multiplex PCR; TCRdb stores just in-frame clones and leaves some out. The repertoire includes more than 1 million clones, about 84% of them detected once, and under 0.65% sits in the top ten. The CDR3 extends over 16 amino acids. Trimming pared 4 bases from V and 0 bases from J, leaving 15 bases between. Germline V gene data show CDR1 as SGHDT and CDR2 as YYEEEE. The sequence was obtained from a man in his late teens or twenties in good health. Some clones in this sample may be carry-over from other donors' samples. The material sequenced was memory CD4+ T cells from PBMCs. The sample's subset: CD45RA-negative fraction. J is TRBJ2-3 and V is TRBV5-6; D might be TRBD1 (6 bases). The CDR3 loop is CASSGTLGTSTDTQYF. The CDR3 bases are TGTGCCAGCAGCGGGACACTCGGAACTAGCACAGATACGCAGTATTTT.